Listed below are T cell receptor beta chains from one sample, sequenced in a study of cytomegalovirus exposure and HLA in healthy donors. Here immunoSEQ multiplex PCR was the method, and the copy in TCRdb shows in-frame clones only, minus some. The sample has tens of thousands of clones; 75% to 85% are singletons. Material for sequencing was PBMCs. The receptors come from a woman aged 40-49 years in good health and CMV-seronegative. Each CDR3 is given without its conserved first and last residue. Only part of the rows carry a size: once, few, many, or a class if the clone is expanded.

TRBJ1-1,TRBV4-3,-,ASSPRRGGGTEAF
TRBJ1-5,TRBV10-3,-,AISESAGVGNQPQH
TRBJ2-5,TRBV9,-,ASSVSGTGQETQY
TRBJ2-5,TRBV5-4,-,ASRGRVGETQY
TRBJ1-5,TRBV18,-,ASSLSGNSNQPQH
TRBJ2-2,TRBV29-1,-,STRVAGKLF
TRBJ1-1,TRBV18,-,ASSPGAGTEAF
TRBJ1-5,TRBV30,-,AWSQGQLWGQPQH
TRBJ1-6,TRBV5-1,-,ASSLDSYSPLH
TRBJ2-2,TRBV6-4,-,ASSGGPGTGELF
TRBJ1-5,TRBV11-2,-,ASSPGNTQPQH
TRBJ2-7,TRBV19,-,ASRRVGGLDEQY
TRBJ2-1,TRBV15,-,ATSRYGLAGHNEQF
TRBJ1-5,TRBV15,-,ATSRERYQPQH
TRBJ1-2,TRBV5-1,-,ASSSGTGTYGYT
TRBJ1-4,TRBV9,few,ASSARDNYEKLF
TRBJ1-6,TRBV27,once,ASSWQPAQGGSPLH
TRBJ2-2,TRBV30,few,AWSVRVGELF
TRBJ1-2,TRBV19,-,AIGSGDFNYGYT
TRBJ2-7,TRBV7-8,few,ASSFSGLAEQY
TRBJ1-5,TRBV7-2,-,ASSTMTNQPQH
TRBJ1-2,TRBV7-3,-,ASSSQGGEGYT
TRBJ2-7,TRBV6-5,-,ASSSSGTGRYEQY
TRBJ1-6,TRBV5-5,once,ASSPDRVRSSPLH
TRBJ1-6,TRBV6-5,-,ASSGSVRSPLH
TRBJ1-5,TRBV9,-,ASSASGGSNQPQH
TRBJ1-5,TRBV18,-,ASSEGQGAVYSNQPQH
TRBJ2-1,TRBV4-2,-,ASSLRIAGGYNEQF
TRBJ2-7,TRBV29-1,-,SVGTGDGSYEQY
TRBJ2-2,TRBV19,-,ASSFSENTGELF
TRBJ2-7,TRBV7-2,-,ASSPSGGSYEQY
TRBJ1-1,TRBV28,-,ASSWGRNTEAF
TRBJ2-5,TRBV5-4,once,ASSSPPVGGGETQY
TRBJ1-4,TRBV2,-,ASREGALKLF
TRBJ1-3,TRBV6-1,-,ASSAGQGTIY
TRBJ1-2,TRBV5-8,-,ASSSKTGSTYGYT
-,TRBV5-4,few,ASRGDRGSLEQY
TRBJ1-3,TRBV9,-,ASSVEAGRSGNTIY
TRBJ1-1,TRBV7-9,-,SSSRDRDEAF
TRBJ1-5,TRBV7-2,-,ASSLTITGPNQPQH
TRBJ1-4,TRBV6-5,-,ASSQQGAGEKLF
TRBJ2-2,TRBV2,-,ASSEIVGGVDNTGELF
TRBJ2-7,TRBV7-2,few,ASSLSGLAYEQY
TRBJ2-7,TRBV7-9,-,ASSGRQGSSYEQY
TRBJ2-3,TRBV5-4,once,ASSRDSRTDTQY
TRBJ2-6,TRBV4-3,-,ASSQVLRSGANVLT
TRBJ2-5,TRBV6-5,-,ASSPGQMYQETQY
TRBJ1-4,TRBV19,-,ASSIYEKLF
TRBJ1-2,TRBV30,-,AWSVTHGYT
TRBJ1-1,TRBV4-1,-,ASSQKDRVYTEAF
TRBJ1-1,TRBV29-1,-,SVARGRGNTEAF
TRBJ2-7,TRBV5-4,many,ASSLALRGTYEQY
TRBJ2-5,TRBV28,-,ASTHGPKETQY
TRBJ2-7,TRBV29-1,-,SVLDRTRNEQY
TRBJ1-2,TRBV27,-,ASRFRDRGHYGYT
TRBJ2-2,TRBV11-2,-,ASTTVGASGAGELF
TRBJ2-7,TRBV13,-,ASSLAQGTSYEQY
TRBJ2-3,TRBV30,-,AWSLRGARGTQY
TRBJ2-1,TRBV5-1,-,ASSPWTRVRRDNEQF
TRBJ1-1,TRBV19,-,ASILRGGGNTEAF